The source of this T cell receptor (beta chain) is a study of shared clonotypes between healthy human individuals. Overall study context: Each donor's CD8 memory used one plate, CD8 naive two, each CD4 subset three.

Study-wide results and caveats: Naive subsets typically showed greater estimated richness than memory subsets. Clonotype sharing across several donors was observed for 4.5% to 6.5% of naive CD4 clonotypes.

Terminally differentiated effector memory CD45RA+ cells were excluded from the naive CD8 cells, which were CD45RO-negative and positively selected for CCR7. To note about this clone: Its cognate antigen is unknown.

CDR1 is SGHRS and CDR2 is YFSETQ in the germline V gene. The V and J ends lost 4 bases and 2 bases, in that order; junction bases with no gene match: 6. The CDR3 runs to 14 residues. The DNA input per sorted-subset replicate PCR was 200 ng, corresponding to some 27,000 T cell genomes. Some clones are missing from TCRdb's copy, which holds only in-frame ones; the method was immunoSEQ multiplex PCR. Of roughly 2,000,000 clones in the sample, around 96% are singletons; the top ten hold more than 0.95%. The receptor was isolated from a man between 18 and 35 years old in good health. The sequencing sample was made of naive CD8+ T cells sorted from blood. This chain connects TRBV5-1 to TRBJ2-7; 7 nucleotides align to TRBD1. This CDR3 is CASSVTGPAYEQYF. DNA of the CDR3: TGCGCCAGCAGCGTGACAGGGCCGGCCTACGAGCAGTACTTC.